This T cell receptor beta chain appears in the sequencing data of a study of Graves' ophthalmopathy and Graves' hyperthyroidism (dated by TCRdb to about 2018). As for the study more broadly: Peripheral blood samples were taken at the time of initial diagnosis, before any treatment was given. The study used TCR beta repertoire signatures to distinguish Graves' ophthalmopathy from Graves' hyperthyroidism and to predict progression to ophthalmopathy. To explore V-J signatures that distinguish ophthalmopathy from hyperthyroidism, a discovery set of under 110 patients was enrolled, made up of some 41 with ophthalmopathy and 57 with stable hyperthyroidism. For independent validation, a separate cohort was made up of 18 hyperthyroidism patients plus 17 patients who later progressed from hyperthyroidism to ophthalmopathy. In total, around 140 blood samples were TCR-sequenced: under 45 ophthalmopathy, some 75 hyperthyroidism and some 17 hyperthyroidism-to-ophthalmopathy patients. Once sampling was done, hyperthyroidism patients were given methimazole at a starting dose of 30 mg daily, while ophthalmopathy patients were given high-dose intravenous methylprednisolone. In six hyperthyroidism patients, the T-cell repertoire of thyroid tissue was compared with the T-cell repertoire of blood.

General conclusions and limits of the study: Most expanded thyroid clonotypes with frequency above 0.001 were also detected in blood, suggesting blood repertoires may reflect the thyroid immune response. Sample size was not predetermined statistically, and investigators were not blinded to group allocation. In validation, the model predicted ophthalmopathy progression with about 70% sensitivity and 72.22% specificity; some 13 predicted patients were CT-confirmed with GO in a median of around 6 months. The 13-signature model separated ophthalmopathy from stable hyperthyroidism with approximately 90% sensitivity and 81% to 82% specificity in cross-validation, and 80%/75% in the test set.

TCR beta CDR3 regions were amplified from RNA transcripts for repertoire sequencing. A first-round RT-PCR used HTBI primers with the Qiagen OneStep RT-PCR kit, followed by a second-round multiplex PCR, size selection and purification. The libraries underwent paired-end sequencing with 100 bp reads on an Illumina HiSeq2000. Concerning the study's data processing: SOAPnuke was used to process the reads, removing any read that contained adapters or uncalled bases, had a mean Phred below 15, or lacked an exact match to the constant primer or identifier. COPE v1.2.5 was used to merge high-quality paired reads. Each unique nucleotide sequence was defined as a clonotype, and clonotypes were aligned to IMGT TRB V, D and J references with MiTCR v1.1. The analysis was limited to V-J combinations with a frequency above 0.0001, which together covered over 98% of repertoires. A TCR clonal expansion and chaos score per V-J combination was defined as the ratio of F50 clonal expansion to chaos observed in the TCRdist matrix. Welch's t-statistics and random forest were used to reduce the features to about 14 V-J combinations, which were then used as input to a naive Bayes classifier. The similarity between thyroid and blood repertoires was quantified using the Morisita-Horn index. The public reads were run again by TCRdb, first through fastp at Q25 and then through MiXCR, and only productive beta chains were kept. Rows with one shared CDR3 protein collapse into an entry with the most common genes and DNA. For this entry, the V and J calls and clone size follow TCRdb and not the study's own pipeline. In all, the sample holds hundreds of thousands of distinct CDR3 sequences, and roughly 50% of those were seen once. Roughly half of the sample belongs to the ten largest clones.

For this clonotype: Which antigen it targets is not known. Per-nucleotide qualities are absent, and no much larger clonotype sits a single base away.

Ophthalmopathy patients were characterized by moderately to severely active disease, a Clinical Activity Score of at least 3, a NOSPECS grade of at least 4, and a disease duration under 3 months. Patients with other autoimmune diseases, uncontrolled infections, pregnancy or lactation were excluded from the study. Diagnosis relied on clinical symptoms, serum thyroxine, TRAb, thyroid ultrasound and orbital computed tomography. Ficoll-Paque density gradient centrifugation was used to isolate PBMCs from 10 ml of fresh peripheral blood. Trizol reagent was used to extract the total RNA, and its quality was then checked on an Agilent 2100 Bioanalyzer. V loses 8 bases at its end and J loses 3 bases; junction bases beyond the gene matches: 10. The CDR3 goes from the cysteine to the phenylalanine over 15 residues. The CDR3 DNA has 45 bases and is translated from base 1. The germline V gene specifies SGHTA as CDR1 and FQGNSA as CDR2.

Here the chain combines TRBV7-2 and TRBJ1-2; 9 of the junction bases match TRBD1. Sample: peripheral blood. This clonotype was obtained from an adult man with Graves' ophthalmopathy. The CDR3 protein: CASGPTGTGYYGYTF. The sequenced DNA: TGTGCCAGCGGCCCGACCGGGACAGGGTACTATGGCTACACCTTC.